This T cell receptor beta chain was obtained from a study of identical twins. TCRdb re-derived calls from the 5' RACE reads in MiXCR, one entry per CDR3 protein. The data contain hundreds of thousands of distinct CDR3 sequences, over 20% of them singletons. V was pared by 0 bases and J by 1 base, with 4 bases of the junction left unmatched. CDR1 is MNHEY and CDR2 is SVGAGI in the germline V gene. The CDR3 totals 19 residues. The same data also went into a second study, on T cells expressing NK-cell markers. This second report adds: A range of about 1.0-8% of CD8+ T cells consisted of dominant NKG2C+ clonotypes in about six donors.

This receptor was identified in a woman younger than 30 in good health. Sample: PBMCs. The V gene is TRBV6-5, the J gene TRBJ2-6; 12 bases agree with TRBD1. CDR3 residues: CASSYSMGQGASGANVLTF. DNA of the CDR3: TGTGCCAGCAGTTACTCGATGGGACAGGGGGCGTCTGGGGCCAACGTCCTGACTTTC.